What follows are 8 T cell receptor beta chains derived from one specimen sequenced in a study of T cell changes during pregnancy in multiple sclerosis. Assay: immunoSEQ multiplex PCR; the TCRdb copy retains only in-frame clones and omits some. The repertoire holds 40,000 or so clones, with 75% to 95% as singletons. This material consisted of CD8+ T cells from peripheral blood mononuclear cells, taken in the second trimester of pregnancy. All receptors derive from a female donor with multiple sclerosis, enrolled in a pregnancy study.

This clone has only one observation. The V call is TRBV12-2, the J call TRBJ1-1. TRBV12-2 is deemed a pseudogene. The length of the CDR3 is 15 residues. The CDR3 loop reads CASRSGDYGIRGAFF. CDR3 coding DNA: TGTGCAAGTCGCTCGGGGGATTACGGCATCCGCGGAGCTTTCTTT.

This clone was recorded once. This chain joins TRBV27 and TRBJ2-1; D uncertain. Looked up from germline, CDR1 is MNHEY and CDR2 is SMNVEV (reference sequence). V was shortened by 3 bases and J by 9 bases, with 12 bases between the two germline ends. The CDR3 extends over 13 amino acids. Written as DNA, the CDR3 is TGTGCCAGCAGTTTCGGGTTTACCGGTGAGCAGTTCTTC. Translation gives CASSFGFTGEQFF.

This chain connects TRBV2 to TRBJ2-7; possible D gene TRBD2, 5 bases. This CDR3 comprises 16 residues. V lost 10 bases and J lost 4, with 26 bases in between. Germline CDR1 and CDR2: SNHLY and FYNNEI. CDR3 bases: TGTGCCACCGATCCCGAAGAGTCTCGGCCGGGGTACGAGCAGTACTTC. Protein product: CATDPEESRPGYEQYF.

The chain couples TRBV19 to TRBJ2-7, with 10 bases lining up with TRBD2. The CDR3 is made up of 14 amino acids. Per germline, CDR1 LNHDA and CDR2 SQIVND (reference sequence). J gave up 3 bases and V 5 bases, and 4 bases lay outside the gene matches. CDR3 nucleotide sequence: TGTGCCAGTAGTCAACTAGCGGGGTACTACGAGCAGTACTTC. Translated: CASSQLAGYYEQYF.

The chain combines TRBV28 with TRBJ2-7; tentatively, D is TRBD1 (7 bases). Trimming removed 5 bases at V and 5 bases at J, with 16 bases between. The CDR3 sequence is 14 residues long. The germline CDR1 and CDR2 sequences are MDHEN and SYDVKM. The CDR3 coding sequence is TGTGCCAGCAGTCCCGAACAGGGGAGGAACGAGCAGTACTTC. Amino acids: CASSPEQGRNEQYF.

The chain combines TRBV19 with TRBJ2-1; maybe TRBD1 (7 bases). V was pared by 6 bases and J by 9 bases, with 15 bases between. CDR3 size: 13 residues. The germline gives CDR1 LNHDA, CDR2 SQIVND (reference sequence). This chain's CDR3 is CASRSGGLGEQFF. Written as DNA, the CDR3 is TGTGCCAGTAGGTCAGGGGGACTTGGTGAGCAGTTCTTC. Combining the CDR3 with reference TRBV19 and TRBJ2-1 gives the whole variable domain DGGITQSPKYLFRKEGQNVTLSCEQNLNHDAMYWYRQDPGQGLRLIYYSQIVNDFQKGDIAEGYSVSREKKESFPLTVTSAQKNPTAFYLCASRSGGLGEQFFGPGTRLTVL.

This clone was seen a few times. Other DNA sequences of this sample code for an identical CDR3. The chain uses TRBV5-4 and TRBJ1-1, with no clear D. This CDR3 is built from 13 residues. Germline V gene data show CDR1 as SGHNT and CDR2 as YYREEE (reference sequence). V lost 1 base and J 0 bases, leaving 4 bases between the germline ends. The CDR3 DNA is TGTGCCAGCAGCTTGCGGGTGAACACTGAAGCTTTCTTT. This codes for CASSLRVNTEAFF.

The chain employs TRBV9 and TRBJ2-5; D uncertain. V was pared by 2 bases and J by 2 bases, with 7 bases between. The CDR3 runs to 13 residues. In germline, CDR1 is SGDLS, CDR2 YYNGEE. The CDR3 reads CASSVGWQETQYF. DNA of the CDR3: TGTGCCAGCAGCGTCGGTTGGCAAGAGACCCAGTACTTC.